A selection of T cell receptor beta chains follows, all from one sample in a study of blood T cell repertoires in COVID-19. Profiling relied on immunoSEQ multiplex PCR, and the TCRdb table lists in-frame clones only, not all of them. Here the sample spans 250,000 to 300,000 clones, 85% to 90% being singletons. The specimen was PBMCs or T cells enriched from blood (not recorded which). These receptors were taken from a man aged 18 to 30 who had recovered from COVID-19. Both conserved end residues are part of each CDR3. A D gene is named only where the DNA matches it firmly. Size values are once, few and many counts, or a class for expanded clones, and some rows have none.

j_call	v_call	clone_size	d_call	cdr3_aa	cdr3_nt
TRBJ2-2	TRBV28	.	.	CASSPGAGELFF	TGTGCCAGCAGTCCGGGGGCCGGGGAGCTGTTTTTT
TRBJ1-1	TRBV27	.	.	CASYPRGGDTEAFF	TGTGCCAGCTACCCCCGAGGGGGGGACACTGAAGCTTTCTTT
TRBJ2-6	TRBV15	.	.	CATSRQYTGGTRSGANVLTF	TGTGCCACCAGCAGACAATATACAGGCGGTACCCGCTCTGGGGCCAACGTCCTGACTTTC
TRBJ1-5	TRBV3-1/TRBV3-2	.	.	CASSQDPNQPQHF	TGTGCCAGCAGCCAAGACCCGAATCAGCCCCAGCATTTT
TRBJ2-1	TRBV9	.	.	CASSVAEQVREQFF	TGTGCCAGCAGCGTAGCTGAACAGGTCAGGGAGCAGTTCTTC
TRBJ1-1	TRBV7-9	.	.	CASSFSSGNTEAFF	TGTGCCAGCAGCTTTTCCTCGGGAAACACTGAAGCTTTCTTT
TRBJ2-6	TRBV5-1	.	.	CASSLAGQRANSGANVLTF	TGCGCCAGCAGCTTGGCAGGCCAGCGGGCGAACTCTGGGGCCAACGTCCTGACTTTC
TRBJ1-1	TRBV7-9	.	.	CASSLVYSRWANTEAFF	TGTGCCAGCAGCTTAGTTTATTCTCGGTGGGCGAACACTGAAGCTTTCTTT
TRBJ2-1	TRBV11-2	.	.	CASSLALAGRNEQFF	TGTGCCAGCAGCTTAGCCCTGGCGGGGAGGAATGAGCAGTTCTTC
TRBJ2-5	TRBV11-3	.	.	CASSSPRTAGSQETQYF	TGTGCCAGCAGCTCTCCAAGGACAGCAGGGTCCCAAGAGACCCAGTACTTC
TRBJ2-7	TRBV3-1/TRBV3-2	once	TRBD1	CASSQSPGTGGEEQYF	TGTGCCAGCAGCCAAAGCCCCGGGACAGGGGGCGAGGAGCAGTACTTC
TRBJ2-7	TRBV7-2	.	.	CASSRSGGTVYEQYF	TGTGCCAGCAGCCGTAGTGGGGGGACTGTATACGAGCAGTACTTC
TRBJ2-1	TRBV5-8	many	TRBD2	CASSRRDYNNEQFF	TGTGCCAGCAGTCGGAGGGACTATAACAATGAGCAGTTCTTC
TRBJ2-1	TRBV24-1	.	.	CATKSSDYDDNEQFF	TGTGCCACTAAGAGCAGCGATTACGACGACAATGAGCAGTTCTTC
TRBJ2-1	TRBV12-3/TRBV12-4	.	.	CASSPPDNEQFF	TGTGCCAGCAGTCCCCCCGACAATGAGCAGTTCTTC
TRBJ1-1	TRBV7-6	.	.	CASSLSAGAGTEAFF	TGTGCCAGCAGCTTAAGTGCGGGGGCGGGCACTGAAGCTTTCTTT
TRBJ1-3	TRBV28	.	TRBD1	CASQNPRPPTGVAGNTIYF	TGTGCCAGCCAAAACCCGAGGCCCCCGACAGGGGTGGCTGGAAACACCATATATTTT
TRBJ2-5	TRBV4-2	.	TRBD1	CASSQEGQGRRETQYF	TGTGCCAGCAGCCAAGAGGGACAGGGTCGAAGGGAGACCCAGTACTTC
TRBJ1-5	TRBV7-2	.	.	CASSPIRGSNQPQHF	TGTGCCAGCAGCCCAATACGGGGTAGCAATCAGCCCCAGCATTTT
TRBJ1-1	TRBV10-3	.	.	CAISVASTEAFF	TGTGCCATCAGTGTAGCCAGCACTGAAGCTTTCTTT